This entry lists 3 T cell receptor beta chains sequenced from one sample in a study of chemoradiotherapy in HPV16-positive cancers. The repertoire was sequenced with immunoSEQ multiplex PCR; TCRdb's copy has only in-frame clones and lacks some. The table shows 50,000 to 55,000 clones, with around 90% occurring only once. Sample: blood, taken from a patient who underwent chemoradiotherapy. The source of these receptors is a human donor with HPV-associated anogenital cancer.

This CDR3 reads CASRGWEGADTQYF. In DNA form, the CDR3 reads TGTGCCAGTAGGGGGTGGGAGGGCGCAGATACGCAGTATTTT. The chain is built from TRBV19 and TRBJ2-3, with 7 bases identical to TRBD2. CDR3 size: 14 residues. Germline loops: CDR1 LNHDA, CDR2 SQIVND (reference sequence). Trimming removed 6 bases from V and 4 bases from J; junction bases left unmatched: 7.

This sequence joins TRBV5-1 and TRBJ2-3; D is uncertain. Germline CDR1 reads SGHRS; CDR2 reads YFSETQ. Trimming removed 0 bases at V and 0 bases at J, with 11 bases between. The length of the CDR3 is 16 residues. The DNA for the CDR3 is TGCGCCAGCAGCTTGGATAGTGCCACTAGCACAGATACGCAGTATTTT. Protein: CASSLDSATSTDTQYF.

The rearrangement joins TRBV7-9 to TRBJ2-1, with 9 bases lining up with TRBD1. V gave up 4 bases and J gave up 6 bases; unmatched junction bases: 7. Germline CDR1 and CDR2: SEHNR and FQNEAQ (reference sequence). CDR3 size: 15 residues. The CDR3 region is CASSSPGQGFNEQFF. CDR3 DNA sequence: TGTGCCAGCAGCTCTCCGGGACAGGGATTCAATGAGCAGTTCTTC.